This T cell receptor (beta chain) was captured in a study of cytomegalovirus exposure and HLA in healthy donors. There are 14 residues in the CDR3. Germline lookup yields CDR1 LNHDA and CDR2 SQIVND (reference sequence). Trimming stripped 5 bases from V and 2 bases from J, with 13 bases between. As to this clone: No antigen is known for it.

A multiplex PCR was run with 60 Vbeta primers and 13 Jbeta primers. Measured with immunoSEQ multiplex PCR; TCRdb has only the in-frame clones, and not every one. The table has approximately 110,000 clones, over 65% seen once. The study's findings and limits: Researchers reported from a later analysis that most CMV-associated TCR beta chains appeared HLA-restricted. As confirmed in vitro, three CMV-associated chains were specific for CMV antigens.

The clonotype comes from a female donor in good health and CMV-seropositive. The chain is built from TRBV19 and TRBJ2-7, with D perhaps TRBD1 (6 bases). The sample comprised PBMCs. Here the CDR3 DNA reads TGTGCCAGTAGTCAGGGGCGATTTACCTACGAGCAGTACTTC. Translating it yields CASSQGRFTYEQYF.